This T cell receptor beta chain was sequenced during a study of STAT5B mutations in CD4+ large granular lymphocyte leukemia. About the study: Healthy donors showed HLA-associated enrichment of the CDR3 'QG' motif. Study results and limitations: Compared with healthy controls (2/35), patient top clones favored TRBV06 (8/27).

Losses at the gene ends were 0 bases for V and 6 bases for J; bases not matched to a gene: 8. The V gene's germline CDR1 is LGHNA and CDR2 YSLEER. This CDR3 region has 16 residues. A note on this clone: Its antigen is still unknown.

The survey-level immunoSEQ assay was used. Original analysis: A productive frequency of 2.59 x 10-5 was the lowest detectable. Sequencing used immunoSEQ multiplex PCR; TCRdb keeps in-frame clones, though not all of them. V and J calls and clone size are given by that table; D and trimming were obtained from the DNA. This sample has 30,000 to 35,000 clones; roughly 81% occur once, and the top ten carry roughly 4.5%. This clonotype was sampled from a human donor in good health. This chain links TRBV4-3 with TRBJ1-5, with 7 bases identical to TRBD1. The sequenced sample consisted of CD4+ T cells from blood buffy coats. The CDR3 spells CASSQDKRGGGQPQHF. The CDR3 nucleotides read TGCGCCAGCAGCCAAGATAAGCGAGGGGGCGGTCAGCCCCAGCATTTT.